Sequencing of this T cell receptor beta chain was carried out in a study of cytomegalovirus exposure and HLA in healthy donors. Study findings and constraints: A later look showed TCR association rates differing by HLA locus, highest for DRB1 and lowest for HLA-C. Common viral pathogens (according to a later analysis) appeared linked to several of the most significant clusters.

PCR primers comprised 60 Vbeta and 13 Jbeta primers. TCRdb's copy holds only in-frame clones and misses some; the assay was immunoSEQ multiplex PCR. Here the sample spans 50,000 to 60,000 clones, about 84% being singletons. Worth noting for this clone: What it binds is unknown.

CDR1 LNHDA and CDR2 SQIVND come from the germline V gene (reference sequence). V lost 8 bases and J lost 3, with 14 bases in between. The CDR3 sequence is 14 residues long. The chain carries TRBV19 and TRBJ1-5, with D tentatively TRBD1 (5 bases). This clonotype originated in a female donor in good health and CMV-seronegative. The sequencing input was PBMCs. The CDR3 loop reads CASCQGRFNQPQHF. CDR3 nucleotides: TGTGCCAGTTGTCAGGGCAGATTCAATCAGCCCCAGCATTTT.